This TCR beta chain was sequenced during a study of early T cells in non-severe SARS-CoV-2 infection. Study overall: Unsorted whole-blood RNA was sequenced in bulk, leaving chains unpaired. Overall study findings and caveats: CD4 and private specificities were missed by VDJdb matching, which favored anti-spike CD8 responses.

This clonotype has ten or more counts. The antigen is undetermined. From germline, CDR1 is MNHEY and CDR2 SVGEGT. There are 18 residues in the CDR3. V was cut by 6 bases and J by 0 bases, with 24 bases left in between. Each single cDNA molecule received a unique molecular identifier. TCRdb fed the 5' RACE reads into MiXCR, producing one record per CDR3 protein. The repertoire includes 75,000 or so distinct CDR3 sequences, about 10% of them detected once, and more than 5.5% sits in the top ten. V is TRBV6-2 or TRBV6-3 and J is TRBJ2-7; D is possibly TRBD1 or TRBD2 (5 bases each). The sample comprised whole blood. The source is an adult who was a healthcare worker with PCR-confirmed SARS-CoV-2 infection or an uninfected control (not recorded which). The CDR3 DNA follows: TGTGCCAGCAGCCGAAGGTCTCCCGGGACGGCTAGCTCCTACGAGCAGTACTTC. It translates to CASSRRSPGTASSYEQYF.